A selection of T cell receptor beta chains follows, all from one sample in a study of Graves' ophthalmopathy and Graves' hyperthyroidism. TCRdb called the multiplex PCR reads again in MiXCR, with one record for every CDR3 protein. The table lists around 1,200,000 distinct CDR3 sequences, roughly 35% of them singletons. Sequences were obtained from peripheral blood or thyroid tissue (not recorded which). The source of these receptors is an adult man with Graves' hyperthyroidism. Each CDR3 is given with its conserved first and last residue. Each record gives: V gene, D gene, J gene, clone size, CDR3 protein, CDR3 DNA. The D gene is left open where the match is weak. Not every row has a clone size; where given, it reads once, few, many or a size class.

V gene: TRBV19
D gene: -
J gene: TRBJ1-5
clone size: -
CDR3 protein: CASRTTGTYGQPQHF
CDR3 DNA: TGTGCCAGTAGGACAACGGGGACATATGGACAGCCCCAGCATTTT

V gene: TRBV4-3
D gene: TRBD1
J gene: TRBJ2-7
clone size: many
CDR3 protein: CASSHGTASYEQYF
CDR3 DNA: TGCGCCAGCAGCCATGGGACAGCTTCCTACGAGCAGTACTTC

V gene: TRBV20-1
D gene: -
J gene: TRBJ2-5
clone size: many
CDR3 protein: CSARDWELGRAETQYF
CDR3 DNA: TGCAGTGCTAGAGATTGGGAGTTGGGTAGGGCAGAGACCCAGTACTTC

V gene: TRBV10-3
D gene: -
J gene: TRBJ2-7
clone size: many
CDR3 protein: CAISRSYEQYF
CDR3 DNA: TGTGCCATCAGCCGCAGCTACGAGCAGTACTTC

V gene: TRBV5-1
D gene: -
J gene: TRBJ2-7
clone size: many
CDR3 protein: CASSLFAGPGTYEQYF
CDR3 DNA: TGCGCCAGCAGCTTGTTCGCCGGCCCGGGAACCTACGAGCAGTACTTC

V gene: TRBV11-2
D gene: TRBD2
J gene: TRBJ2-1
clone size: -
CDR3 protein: CAVGSGANEQFF
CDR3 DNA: TGTGCCGTGGGGAGCGGGGCCAATGAGCAGTTCTTC

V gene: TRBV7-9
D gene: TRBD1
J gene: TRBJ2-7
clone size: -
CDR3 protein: CASSHGQGVAYEQYF
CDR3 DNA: TGTGCCAGCAGCCACGGACAGGGGGTGGCCTACGAGCAGTACTTC

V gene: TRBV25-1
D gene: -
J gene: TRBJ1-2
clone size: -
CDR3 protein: CASSETDRGYGYTF
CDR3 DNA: TGTGCCAGCAGTGAGACCGACAGAGGATATGGCTACACCTTC

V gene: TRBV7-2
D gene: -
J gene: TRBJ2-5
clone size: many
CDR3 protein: CASSLGLLETQYF
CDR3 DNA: TGTGCCAGTAGTCTCGGACTACTAGAGACCCAGTACTTC

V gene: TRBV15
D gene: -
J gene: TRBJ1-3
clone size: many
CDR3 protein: CATSPRGGYSGNTIYF
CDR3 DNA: TGTGCCACCAGCCCACGAGGGGGGTACTCTGGAAACACCATATATTTT

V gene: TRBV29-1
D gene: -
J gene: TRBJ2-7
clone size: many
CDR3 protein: CSVLGVGEQYF
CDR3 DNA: TGCAGCGTTCTGGGAGTTGGCGAGCAGTACTTC

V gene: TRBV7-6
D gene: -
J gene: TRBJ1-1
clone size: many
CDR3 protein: CASSSRHATENTEAFF
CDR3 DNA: TGTGCCAGCAGCTCCAGACATGCGACAGAGAACACTGAAGCTTTCTTT

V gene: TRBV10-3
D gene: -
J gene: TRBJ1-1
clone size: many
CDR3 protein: CAISGSWNTEAFF
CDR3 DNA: TGTGCCATCAGTGGGTCGTGGAACACTGAAGCTTTCTTT

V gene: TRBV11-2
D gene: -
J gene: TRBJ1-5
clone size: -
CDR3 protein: CASSFLFGPATGNQPQHF
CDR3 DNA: TGTGCCAGCAGCTTTCTATTTGGGCCGGCAACCGGCAATCAGCCCCAGCATTTT

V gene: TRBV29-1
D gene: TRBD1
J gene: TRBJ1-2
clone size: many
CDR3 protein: CSVRQGAFNYGYTF
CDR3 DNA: TGCAGCGTTCGACAGGGGGCTTTTAACTATGGCTACACCTTC

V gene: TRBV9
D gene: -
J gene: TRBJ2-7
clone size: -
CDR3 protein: CASSQDWSGGYEQYF
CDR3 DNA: TGTGCCAGCAGCCAAGATTGGAGTGGTGGCTACGAGCAGTACTTC

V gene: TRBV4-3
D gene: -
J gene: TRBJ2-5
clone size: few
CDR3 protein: CASSQGGGVLETQYF
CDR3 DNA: TGCGCCAGCAGCCAAGGCGGGGGCGTATTAGAGACCCAGTACTTC

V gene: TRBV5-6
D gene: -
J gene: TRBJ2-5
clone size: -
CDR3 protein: CASWPQLGAEKTQYF
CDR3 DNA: TGTGCCAGCTGGCCGCAACTAGGGGCTGAAAAGACCCAGTACTTC

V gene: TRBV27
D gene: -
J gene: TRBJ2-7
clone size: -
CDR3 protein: CASSTYRETYEQYF
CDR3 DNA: TGTGCCAGCAGTACATACAGGGAAACCTACGAGCAGTACTTC

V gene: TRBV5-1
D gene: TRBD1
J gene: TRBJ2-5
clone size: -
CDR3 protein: CASRERQGIAETQYF
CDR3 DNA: TGCGCCAGCAGGGAACGACAGGGAATAGCGGAGACCCAGTACTTC

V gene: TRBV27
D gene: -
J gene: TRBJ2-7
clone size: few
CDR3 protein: CASSLHRHVAYEQYF
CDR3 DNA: TGTGCCAGCAGTCTCCATCGACATGTAGCGTACGAGCAGTACTTC

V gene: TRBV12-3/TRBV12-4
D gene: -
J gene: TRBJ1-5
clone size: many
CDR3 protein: CASSDTYSNQPQHF
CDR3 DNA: TGTGCCAGCAGCGACACCTATAGCAATCAGCCCCAGCATTTT

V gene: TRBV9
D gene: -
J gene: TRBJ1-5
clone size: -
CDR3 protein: CASSVGLAGGNTGDQPQHF
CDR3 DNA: TGTGCCAGCAGCGTAGGACTAGCGGGAGGGAACACGGGCGATCAGCCCCAGCATTTT

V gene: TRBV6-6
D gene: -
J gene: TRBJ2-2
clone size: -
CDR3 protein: CASTRSGGGTGELFF
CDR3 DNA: TGTGCCAGCACGCGTTCCGGGGGCGGCACCGGGGAGCTGTTTTTT

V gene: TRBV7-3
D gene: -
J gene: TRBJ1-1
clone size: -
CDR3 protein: CASSGEGRMNTEAFF
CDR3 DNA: TGTGCCAGCAGCGGGGAGGGGCGGATGAACACTGAAGCTTTCTTT